This T cell receptor beta chain was obtained from a study of read filtering for tumor transcriptome and immune sequencing. The sample holds many counts of this clonotype. The target antigen is unknown. Molecular barcoded adaptors covering alpha/delta and beta/gamma chains were used on 400 ng RNA. TCRdb passed the reads through MiXCR, listing each CDR3 protein once. The repertoire holds 60,000 to 75,000 distinct CDR3 sequences, roughly 19% seen once, with approximately 10% in the top ten. Overall study findings and caveats: This fraction held mixed bone marrow immune cells after CD138-negative sorting. Compared with RNA-seq, IR-seq gave much higher clonotype depth and reliability.

V lost 0 bases and J lost 3, with 12 bases in between. The germline gives CDR1 MNHEY, CDR2 SVGAGI. The CDR3 has 16 residues. The TCR was taken from a donor at least 40 years old with multiple myeloma. V is TRBV6-5 and J is TRBJ2-1, with D perhaps given as TRBD1 or TRBD2 (6 bases each). The sample consisted of a population of CD138-negative cells sorted from bone marrow. This CDR3 reads CASSYSGGLGYNEQFF. The CDR3 DNA follows: TGTGCCAGCAGTTACTCTGGGGGGCTAGGCTACAATGAGCAGTTCTTC.